These 32 T cell receptor beta chains were all obtained from the same sample, sequenced in a study of T cell repertoires in cytomegalovirus infection. A single record per CDR3 protein comes from TCRdb applying MiXCR to the reads. The sample holds roughly 180,000 distinct CDR3 sequences, 28% seen once. Sequencing was carried out using PBMCs. The receptors here all came from a human donor in good health (CMV status not recorded). Some clones in this sample may be carry-over from other donors' samples.

This clonotype was detected only a few times. J is TRBJ2-7 and V is TRBV12-3 or TRBV12-4; 11 bases align to TRBD1. CDR3 length equals 15 residues. J gave up 5 bases and V 5 bases, and 8 bases lay outside the gene matches. CDR3 coding DNA: TGTGCCAGCAGTAACCGGGGACAGGGGGTCCACGAGCAGTACTTC. Encoded protein: CASSNRGQGVHEQYF.

This clonotype was observed a few times. The chain recombines TRBV6-6 with TRBJ2-1, with 10 bases aligning to TRBD2. Germline V gives CDR1 MNHNY, CDR2 SVGAGI (reference sequence). The CDR3 consists of 15 residues. Trimming took 6 bases from V and 9 from J; bases not matched to a gene: 11. The CDR3 is CASSLGAGGLGEQFF. The CDR3 region has the DNA TGTGCCAGCAGCTTGGGAGCGGGGGGGCTGGGTGAGCAGTTCTTC.

This chain connects TRBV7-3 to TRBJ2-2; possible D gene TRBD1, 6 bases. Germline values: CDR1 SGHTA, CDR2 FQGTGA. Trimming took off 1 base at V and 5 bases at J, with 17 bases between the two ends. The CDR3 is 17 amino acids. CDR3 in amino acids: CASSLSSRQERTGELFF. CDR3 bases: TGTGCCAGCAGCTTAAGTTCCCGACAGGAGAGGACCGGGGAGCTGTTTTTT.

The CDR3 nucleotides read TGTGCCAGCAGCATTGCGCTGGCAGGGGACACTGAAGCTTTCTTT. Protein sequence: CASSIALAGDTEAFF. V gene TRBV7-9 combines with J gene TRBJ1-1, with D possibly matching TRBD1 (6 bases). The CDR3 length is 15 residues. CDR1 and CDR2 (germline): SEHNR, FQNEAQ (reference sequence). The germline V and J ends were trimmed by 5 bases and 3 bases, with 16 bases remaining between them.

The chain has TRBV7-2 and TRBJ1-1; maybe TRBD1 (6 bases). Germline CDR1 is SGHTA and CDR2 is FQGNSA. The CDR3 has 12 amino acids. Trimming cost V 5 bases and J 6 bases, with 10 bases left between them. CDR3 coding DNA: TGTGCCAGCAGCCGGACAGTTCCTGAAGCTTTCTTT. This gives the protein CASSRTVPEAFF.

The sample holds a few counts of this clonotype. V and J are TRBV7-9 and TRBJ1-2; maybe TRBD1 (5 bases). The CDR3 is 16 residues long. Per the germline V gene, CDR1 is SEHNR and CDR2 is FQNEAQ (reference sequence). With 5 bases removed from V and 0 bases from J, the gap between germline ends came to 16 bases. The chain's CDR3 is CASSGLGRDANYGYTF. The CDR3 DNA reads as TGTGCCAGCAGCGGCCTGGGACGGGATGCTAACTATGGCTACACCTTC. The full variable domain, rest sourced from reference TRBV7-9 and TRBJ1-2, is DTGVSQNPRHKITKRGQNVTFRCDPISEHNRLYWYRQTLGQGPEFLTYFQNEAQLEKSRLLSDRFSAERPKGSFSTLEIQRTEQGDSAMYLCASSGLGRDANYGYTFGSGTRLTVV.

CDR3 bases: TGCGCCAGCAGCCCGGTGGACGTGGGGGGGCCCAATGAGCAGTTCTTC. This translates into CASSPVDVGGPNEQFF. The V gene is TRBV5-1, the J gene TRBJ2-1, with D possibly being TRBD2 (7 bases). This CDR3 has 16 amino acids. Germline assignment: CDR1 SGHRS and CDR2 YFSETQ. V lost 4 bases to trimming and J lost 6 bases, with 20 bases between them.

This clonotype was recorded a few times. This chain links TRBV5-6 with TRBJ1-5, with 7 nucleotides matching TRBD1. The CDR3 totals 17 residues. Germline CDR1 and CDR2: SGHDT and YYEEEE. The J segment lost 1 base and the V segment lost 0 bases, leaving 7 bases of the junction unmatched. This chain's CDR3 is CASSLGQGGESNQPQHF. In nucleotides, the CDR3 is TGTGCCAGCAGCTTGGGACAGGGAGGGGAAAGCAATCAGCCCCAGCATTTT.

The chain combines TRBV11-2 with TRBJ2-1, with no clear D. CDR1 SGHAT and CDR2 FQNNGV come from the germline V gene. CDR3 length equals 11 residues. V lost 4 bases and J lost 10, with 8 bases in between. CDR3 loop: CASSSRSEQFF. CDR3 DNA sequence: TGTGCCAGCAGCTCAAGATCGGAGCAGTTCTTC.

The table lists this clonotype with a few counts. The V call is TRBV19, the J call TRBJ2-3; no clear D. Germline V CDR1 and CDR2: LNHDA, SQIVND (reference sequence). CDR3 length: 13 residues. V was pared by 0 bases and J by 4 bases, with 5 bases between. The CDR3 coding sequence is TGTGCCAGTAGTATAGATCGGTCAGATACGCAGTATTTT. Protein product: CASSIDRSDTQYF.

In its sample, this clonotype was seen many times. The gene calls are TRBV7-2 and TRBJ2-2, with D possibly matching TRBD1 (5 bases). Germline V gene data show CDR1 as SGHTA and CDR2 as FQGNSA. The CDR3 has 15 residues. Trimming shortened V by 4 bases and J by 4 bases, and 13 bases separated the two germline ends. CDR3 sequence reads: CASSSRARGTGELFF. In nucleotides, the CDR3 is TGTGCCAGCAGCTCCAGGGCCCGAGGCACCGGGGAGCTGTTTTTT.

The rearrangement links TRBV19 to TRBJ1-5, with a tentative D call TRBD1 (5 bases). Germline V gene lookup returns CDR1 LNHDA and CDR2 SQIVND (reference sequence). V shed 6 bases and J shed 4 bases, with 25 bases lying between them. The CDR3 runs to 18 residues. The CDR3 region has the DNA TGTGCCAGTAGGGCCCATCGGGCAGGGTCGCGAGGTAATCAGCCCCAGCATTTT. It yields the protein CASRAHRAGSRGNQPQHF.

The chain carries TRBV12-3 or TRBV12-4 and TRBJ1-5, with D unclear. The CDR3 covers 16 residues. Trimming shortened V by 6 bases and J by 4 bases, and 19 bases separated the two germline ends. The DNA of the CDR3 is TGTGCCAGCAGCCCACGAAGGAACGGGCCTAATCAGCCCCAGCATTTT. Translating it yields CASSPRRNGPNQPQHF.

This rearrangement joins TRBV20-1 to TRBJ2-2, with D possibly being TRBD1 or TRBD2 (5 bases each). Per germline, CDR1 DFQATT and CDR2 SNEGSKA (reference sequence). The V end lost 0 bases, the J end lost 1 base, and 9 bases lay between the germline ends. The CDR3 runs to 15 residues. CDR3 DNA: TGCAGTGCTAGAGATTGGGACGGGAACACCGGGGAGCTGTTTTTT. It codes for CSARDWDGNTGELFF.

This clonotype was seen only a few times. This sequence joins TRBV7-2 and TRBJ1-2; 7 bases match TRBD1. The V gene's germline CDR1 is SGHTA and CDR2 FQGNSA. The CDR3 is 17 residues long. The junction had 18 bases not matched to a gene; V was cut back by 5 bases and J by 6 bases. The CDR3 loop is CASSRPLGGQGEDGYTF. The CDR3, as DNA: TGTGCCAGCAGCCGCCCACTAGGGGGGCAGGGGGAGGATGGCTACACCTTC.

The V call is TRBV25-1, the J call TRBJ2-5, with D unclear. Per the germline V gene, CDR1 is MGHDK and CDR2 is SYGVNS. The CDR3 spans 15 residues. Trimming cost V 5 bases and J 5 bases, with 18 bases left between them. CDR3 nucleotides: TGTGCCAGCAGTCCCCGGACCGAACCCAGGGAGACCCAGTACTTC. It is translated as CASSPRTEPRETQYF.

The chain employs TRBV4-2 and TRBJ1-6; the match to TRBD1 covers 9 bases. This CDR3 comprises 16 residues. V was clipped by 7 bases and J by 6 bases; unmatched bases: 10. CDR1 LGHNA and CDR2 YNFKEQ come from the germline V gene. The CDR3 bases are TGTGCCAGCACCCCGGCGGGGACAGGGCTTAATTCACCCCTCCACTTT. This encodes CASTPAGTGLNSPLHF.

The rearrangement joins TRBV6-8 to TRBJ2-7, with 7 positions matching TRBD2. Germline V lookup: CDR1 MNHGY, CDR2 SAAAGT. The CDR3 is 18 amino acids. J was trimmed by 3 bases and V by 5 bases; bases with no gene match: 19. The DNA for the CDR3 is TGTGCCAGCAGTGCTAAGGCTAGCGGCGGGGGACGGGGCTACGAGCAGTACTTC. The encoded protein is CASSAKASGGGRGYEQYF.

A few counts support this clonotype. This chain uses TRBV7-2 with TRBJ2-1; 13 bases map to TRBD2. Per the germline V gene, CDR1 is SGHTA and CDR2 is FQGNSA. The V gene end was trimmed by 4 bases and the J gene end by 5 bases; junction bases not matched to a gene: 2. CDR3 length equals 15 residues. The CDR3 sequence is CASSWTSGGNNEQFF. CDR3 nucleotide sequence: TGTGCCAGCAGCTGGACTAGCGGGGGTAACAATGAGCAGTTCTTC.

This clonotype was counted many times. This chain uses TRBV7-2 with TRBJ2-3, with a possible D match to TRBD2 (6 bases). The length of the CDR3 is 16 residues. V lost 1 base to trimming and J lost 3 bases, with 14 bases between them. Germline V lookup: CDR1 SGHTA, CDR2 FQGNSA. The CDR3 is CASSLGMPGRTDTQYF. The CDR3 DNA is TGTGCCAGCAGCTTAGGAATGCCGGGGAGGACAGATACGCAGTATTTT. The full variable domain, completed using reference TRBV7-2 and TRBJ2-3, is GAGVSQSPSNKVTEKGKDVELRCDPISGHTALYWYRQSLGQGLEFLIYFQGNSAPDKSGLPSDRFSAERTGGSVSTLTIQRTQQEDSAVYLCASSLGMPGRTDTQYFGPGTRLTVL.

Only a few counts were recorded for this clonotype. CDR3 sequence reads: CATTGTLNTEAFF. The CDR3 coding sequence is TGTGCCACCACCGGCACCCTGAACACTGAAGCTTTCTTT. V usage is TRBV15 and J usage is TRBJ1-1; D is undetermined. In germline, CDR1 is LNHNV, CDR2 YYDKDF (reference sequence). The ends were cut back, 7 bases at V and 0 bases at J, with 9 bases in the middle. The CDR3 length is 13 residues.

This chain links TRBV6-1 with TRBJ2-6, with D tentatively TRBD2 (5 bases). The CDR3 has 13 amino acids. The germline V gene encodes CDR1 MNHNS and CDR2 SASEGT. V lost 10 bases to trimming and J lost 0 bases, with 7 bases between them. CDR3 region: CATGNSGANVLTF. The CDR3 coding sequence is TGTGCCACCGGGAACTCTGGGGCCAACGTCCTGACTTTC.

In DNA, the CDR3 is TGTGCCAGCAGTCGGACTGTCTTTGGCAATCAGCCCCAGCATTTT. It is translated as CASSRTVFGNQPQHF. The V gene is TRBV6-1, the J gene TRBJ1-5; D is unclear. The CDR3 consists of 15 residues. Deletions cut 5 bases from V and 2 bases from J, with 13 bases between. Per the germline V gene, CDR1 is MNHNS and CDR2 is SASEGT.

This clonotype has a single count. The chain uses TRBV13 and TRBJ2-7; 7 bases line up with TRBD1. V shed 3 bases, J shed 2 bases, and the junction held 4 bases outside the gene matches. Germline V gene lookup returns CDR1 PRHDT and CDR2 FYEKMQ (reference sequence). This CDR3 is built from 14 residues. CDR3: CASSFGQAPYEQYF. CDR3 bases: TGTGCCAGCAGCTTCGGACAGGCGCCCTACGAGCAGTACTTC. Full variable domain (rest looked up from reference TRBV13 and TRBJ2-7): AAGVIQSPRHLIKEKRETATLKCYPIPRHDTVYWYQQGPGQDPQFLISFYEKMQSDKGSIPDRFSAQQFSDYHSELNMSSLELGDSALYFCASSFGQAPYEQYFGPGTRLTVT.

This clonotype appeared many times. V usage is TRBV7-2 and J usage is TRBJ1-6; D gene unclear. There are 14 residues in the CDR3. The germline V gene encodes CDR1 SGHTA and CDR2 FQGNSA. The ends were cut back, 5 bases at V and 8 bases at J, with 13 bases in the middle. CDR3 nucleotide sequence: TGTGCCAGCAGCCCTCGGAGGGTGGATTCACCCCTCCACTTT. Its translation: CASSPRRVDSPLHF.

This clonotype has at least ten counts. The V and J genes are TRBV7-2 and TRBJ1-1, with a tentative D call TRBD1 (5 bases). The CDR3 totals 13 residues. Trimming left V 0 bases short and J 6 bases short, with 8 bases between. Germline V gene lookup returns CDR1 SGHTA and CDR2 FQGNSA. The CDR3 loop reads CASSLAWDPEAFF. The CDR3, as DNA: TGTGCCAGCAGCTTAGCTTGGGACCCTGAAGCTTTCTTT.

The rearrangement joins TRBV5-6 to TRBJ1-5; TRBD1 might be the D (6 bases). V shed 1 base and J shed 0 bases, with 14 bases lying between them. CDR3 length: 17 amino acids. Germline V gene lookup returns CDR1 SGHDT and CDR2 YYEEEE. The CDR3 bases are TGTGCCAGCAGCTTGTGGCAGGGGCATAATAGCAATCAGCCCCAGCATTTT. Translating it yields CASSLWQGHNSNQPQHF. The full variable domain, its missing parts supplied by reference TRBV5-6 and TRBJ1-5, is DAGVTQSPTHLIKTRGQQVTLRCSPKSGHDTVSWYQQALGQGPQFIFQYYEEEERQRGNFPDRFSGHQFPNYSSELNVNALLLGDSALYLCASSLWQGHNSNQPQHFGDGTRLSIL.

This clonotype was detected many times. The chain is built from TRBV10-2 and TRBJ2-1; 8 nucleotides align to TRBD2. Germline V gives CDR1 WSHSY, CDR2 SAAADI. This CDR3 contains 18 residues. Germline trimming cut 5 bases from V and 1 base from J; bases unmatched to any gene: 13. Here the CDR3 DNA reads TGCGCCAGCAGTCCTCCGCGGCGGGGGGTTTATTCCTACAATGAGCAGTTCTTC. It specifies CASSPPRRGVYSYNEQFF.

The chain couples TRBV19 to TRBJ1-5, with 8 nucleotides matching TRBD1. Germline loops: CDR1 LNHDA, CDR2 SQIVND (reference sequence). The CDR3 runs 14 residues. The trim removed 8 bases at V and 7 bases at J, leaving 10 bases unmatched. CDR3 amino acids: CASSDRVKLQPQHF. CDR3 in DNA: TGTGCCAGTTCGGACAGGGTAAAATTGCAGCCCCAGCATTTT.

This clonotype was found a few times. The J gene is TRBJ1-6, the V gene TRBV6-6, with a tentative D call TRBD1 (5 bases). V lost 6 bases and J lost 8, with 14 bases in between. Germline assignment: CDR1 MNHNY and CDR2 SVGAGI (reference sequence). The CDR3 sequence is 14 residues long. CDR3 sequence reads: CASSNGWGDSPLHF. The DNA for the CDR3 is TGTGCCAGCAGCAACGGGTGGGGGGATTCACCCCTCCACTTT.

The gene calls are TRBV19 and TRBJ1-5; no definite D call. V dropped 3 bases and J dropped 5 bases, with 14 bases sitting between them. The germline V gene encodes CDR1 LNHDA and CDR2 SQIVND (reference sequence). This CDR3 comprises 15 residues. The DNA for the CDR3 is TGTGCCAGTAGTATGGGCCCCCTGTCCCATCAGCCCCAGCATTTT. It translates to CASSMGPLSHQPQHF.

The chain couples TRBV5-5 to TRBJ1-5; TRBD1 is a possible D gene (5 bases). The CDR3 has 15 amino acids. V was shortened by 1 base and J by 4 bases, with 12 bases between the two germline ends. From germline, CDR1 is SGHKS and CDR2 YYEKEE (reference sequence). CDR3 loop: CASSLITGTNQPQHF. In nucleotides, the CDR3 is TGTGCCAGCAGCTTGATTACAGGAACGAATCAGCCCCAGCATTTT.